This T cell receptor beta chain was profiled in a study of blood T cell repertoires in COVID-19. CDR1 and CDR2 from the germline V gene are MRHNA and SNTAGT. The germline V and J ends were trimmed by 5 bases and 1 base, with 14 bases remaining between them. CDR3 length: 15 amino acids. Original processing methods: Amplification with reference gene primers provided the estimates of nucleated cell counts. Some clones are missing from TCRdb's copy, which holds only in-frame ones; the method was immunoSEQ multiplex PCR. Clone size and the V and J calls come from that table; the DNA yielded D and trimming. The data contain fewer than 300,000 clones, approximately 86% of them singletons.

J is TRBJ2-5 and V is TRBV6-4, with D tentatively TRBD2 (7 bases). The sequence derives from a woman younger than 30 with acute or convalescent COVID-19. Sequencing used peripheral blood. Written as DNA, the CDR3 is TGTGCCAGCAGTCCTGGGGGAGGGGGCCAAGAGACCCAGTACTTC. It yields the protein CASSPGGGGQETQYF.